This TCR beta chain was profiled in a study of OX40 agonist ivuxolimab in advanced cancers. In germline, CDR1 is MNHEY, CDR2 SVGAGI. The V gene lost 2 bases and the J gene lost 0 bases, with 8 bases spanning the gap. This CDR3 has 14 amino acids. Sequencing used immunoSEQ multiplex PCR; TCRdb keeps in-frame clones, though not all of them. The sample carries roughly 79,000 clones, over 80% recorded once. This material consisted of CD4+ or CD8+ T cells sorted from blood, taken in a trial of the OX40 agonist ivuxolimab. This receptor was obtained from an adult with an advanced solid tumor such as melanoma, head and neck, liver or kidney cancer. This chain links TRBV6-5 with TRBJ2-7; D is unresolved. The chain's CDR3 is CASSYVQDSYEQYF. CDR3 nucleotide sequence: TGTGCCAGCAGTTACGTCCAGGACTCCTACGAGCAGTACTTC.